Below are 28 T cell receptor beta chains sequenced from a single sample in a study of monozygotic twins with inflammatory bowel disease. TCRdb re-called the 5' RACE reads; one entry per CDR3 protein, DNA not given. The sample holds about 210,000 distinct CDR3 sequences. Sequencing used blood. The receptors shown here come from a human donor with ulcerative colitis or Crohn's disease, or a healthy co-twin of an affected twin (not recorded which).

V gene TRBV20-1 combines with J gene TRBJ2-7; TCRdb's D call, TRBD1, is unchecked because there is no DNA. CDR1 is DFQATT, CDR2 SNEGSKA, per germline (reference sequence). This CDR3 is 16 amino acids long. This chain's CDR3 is CSARALRRDRVYEQYF.

CDR3 sequence: CASSQHRDSSYEQYF. This sequence joins TRBV4-1 and TRBJ2-7; TCRdb calls TRBD1, which cannot be checked without DNA. CDR1 is MGHRA, CDR2 YSYEKL, per germline. The CDR3 consists of 15 residues.

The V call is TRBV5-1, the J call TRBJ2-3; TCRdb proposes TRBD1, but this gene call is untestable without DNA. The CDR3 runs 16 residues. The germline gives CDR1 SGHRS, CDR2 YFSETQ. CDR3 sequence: CASSLAGTGHAGPQYF.

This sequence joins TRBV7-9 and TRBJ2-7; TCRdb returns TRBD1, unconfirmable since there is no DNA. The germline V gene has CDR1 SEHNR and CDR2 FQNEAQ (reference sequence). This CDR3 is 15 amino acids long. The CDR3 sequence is CASSLLTGQSYEQYF.

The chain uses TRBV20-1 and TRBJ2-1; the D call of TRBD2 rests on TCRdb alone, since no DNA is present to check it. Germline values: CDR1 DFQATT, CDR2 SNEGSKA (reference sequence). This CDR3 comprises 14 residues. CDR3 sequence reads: CSARESGGLAEQFF.

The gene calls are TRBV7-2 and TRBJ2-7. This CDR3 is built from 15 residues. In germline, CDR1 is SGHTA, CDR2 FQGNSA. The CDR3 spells CASSLGTSSSYEQYF.

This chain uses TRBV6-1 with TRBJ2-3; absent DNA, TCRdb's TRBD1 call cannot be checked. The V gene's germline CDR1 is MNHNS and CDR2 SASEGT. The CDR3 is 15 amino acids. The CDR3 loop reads CASSERWGAGDTQYF.

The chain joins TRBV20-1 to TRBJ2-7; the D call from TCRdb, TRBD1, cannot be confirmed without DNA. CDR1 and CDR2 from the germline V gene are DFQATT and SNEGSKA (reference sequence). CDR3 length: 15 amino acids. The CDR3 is CSATGTETISYEQYF.

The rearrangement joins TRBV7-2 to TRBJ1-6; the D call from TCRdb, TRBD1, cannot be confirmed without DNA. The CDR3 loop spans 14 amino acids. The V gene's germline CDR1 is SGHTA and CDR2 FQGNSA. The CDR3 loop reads CASSSDSYNSPLHF.

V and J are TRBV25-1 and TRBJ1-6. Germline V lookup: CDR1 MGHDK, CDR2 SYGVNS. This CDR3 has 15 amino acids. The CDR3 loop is CASSELDGTNSPLHF. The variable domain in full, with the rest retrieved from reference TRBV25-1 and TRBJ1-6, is EADIYQTPRYLVIGTGKKITLECSQTMGHDKMYWYQQDPGMELHLIHYSYGVNSTEKGDLSSESTVSRIRTEHFPLTLESARPSHTSQYLCASSELDGTNSPLHFGNGTRLTVT.

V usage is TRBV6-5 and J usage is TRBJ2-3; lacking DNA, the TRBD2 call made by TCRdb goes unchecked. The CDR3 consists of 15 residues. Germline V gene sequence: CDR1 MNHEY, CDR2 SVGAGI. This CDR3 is CASSYFGGGTDTQYF.

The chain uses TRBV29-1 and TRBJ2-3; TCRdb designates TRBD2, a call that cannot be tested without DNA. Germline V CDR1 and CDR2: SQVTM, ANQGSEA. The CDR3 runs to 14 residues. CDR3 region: CSVSRLAGVDTQYF.

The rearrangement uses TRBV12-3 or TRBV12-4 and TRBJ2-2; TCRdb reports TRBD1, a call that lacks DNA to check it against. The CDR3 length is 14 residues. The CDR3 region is CASSLVLGPGELFF.

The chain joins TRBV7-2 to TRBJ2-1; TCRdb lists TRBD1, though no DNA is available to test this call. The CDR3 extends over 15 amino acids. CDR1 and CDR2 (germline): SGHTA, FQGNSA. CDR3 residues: CASSPQVGSYNEQFF.

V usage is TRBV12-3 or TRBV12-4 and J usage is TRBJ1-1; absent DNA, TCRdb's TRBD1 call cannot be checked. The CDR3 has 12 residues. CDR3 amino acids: CASRGTYTEAFF.

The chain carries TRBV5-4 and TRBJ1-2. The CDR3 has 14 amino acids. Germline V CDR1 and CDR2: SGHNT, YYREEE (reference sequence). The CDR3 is CASSLRREGYGYTF. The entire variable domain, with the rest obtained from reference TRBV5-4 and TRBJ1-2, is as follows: ETGVTQSPTHLIKTRGQQVTLRCSSQSGHNTVSWYQQALGQGPQFIFQYYREEENGRGNFPPRFSGLQFPNYSSELNVNALELDDSALYLCASSLRREGYGYTFGSGTRLTVV.

This CDR3 reads CASFEGQSNQPQHF. V is TRBV6-1 and J is TRBJ1-5. Germline V lookup: CDR1 MNHNS, CDR2 SASEGT. The CDR3 is made up of 14 amino acids.

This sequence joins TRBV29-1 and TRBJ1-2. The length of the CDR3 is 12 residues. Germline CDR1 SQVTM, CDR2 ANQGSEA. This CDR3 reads CSVLRDCYGYTF.

The CDR3 reads CASSPTGENSPLHF. The chain is built from TRBV12-3 or TRBV12-4 and TRBJ1-6; TCRdb picks TRBD1, but there is no DNA to check that call. The CDR3 is made up of 14 amino acids.

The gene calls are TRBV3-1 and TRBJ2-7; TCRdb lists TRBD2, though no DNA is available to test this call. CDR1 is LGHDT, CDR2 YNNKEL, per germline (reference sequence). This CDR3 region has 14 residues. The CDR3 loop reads CASSQLAGGREQYF.

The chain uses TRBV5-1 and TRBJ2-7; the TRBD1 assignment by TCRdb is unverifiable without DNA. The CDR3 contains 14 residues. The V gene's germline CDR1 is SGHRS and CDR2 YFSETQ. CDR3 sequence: CASSLPDRWSEQYF.

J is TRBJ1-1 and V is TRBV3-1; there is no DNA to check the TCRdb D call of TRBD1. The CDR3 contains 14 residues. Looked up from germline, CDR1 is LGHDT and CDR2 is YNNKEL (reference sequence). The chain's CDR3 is CASSARTGDWGAFF.

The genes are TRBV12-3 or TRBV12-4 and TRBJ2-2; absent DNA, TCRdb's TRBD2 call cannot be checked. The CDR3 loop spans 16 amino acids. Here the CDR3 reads CASSTYSGGGTGELFF.

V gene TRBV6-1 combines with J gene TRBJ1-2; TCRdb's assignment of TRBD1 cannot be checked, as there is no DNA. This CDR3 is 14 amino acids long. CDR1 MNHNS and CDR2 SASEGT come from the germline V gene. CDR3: CASKPGQGAYGYTF.

This CDR3 reads CASSGEGGMNTEAFF. This chain connects TRBV6-1 to TRBJ1-1; the D call from TCRdb, TRBD1, cannot be confirmed without DNA. Germline V gene sequence: CDR1 MNHNS, CDR2 SASEGT. The CDR3 length is 15 residues.

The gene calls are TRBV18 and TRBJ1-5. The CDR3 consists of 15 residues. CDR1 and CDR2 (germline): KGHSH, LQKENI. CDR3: CASSPSSGLNQPQHF.

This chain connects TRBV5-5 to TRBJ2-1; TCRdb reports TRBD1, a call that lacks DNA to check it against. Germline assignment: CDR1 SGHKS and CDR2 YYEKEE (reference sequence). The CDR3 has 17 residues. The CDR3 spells CASSSEAGASSYNEQFF. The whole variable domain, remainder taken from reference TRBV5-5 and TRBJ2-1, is DAGVTQSPTHLIKTRGQQVTLRCSPISGHKSVSWYQQVLGQGPQFIFQYYEKEERGRGNFPDRFSARQFPNYSSELNVNALLLGDSALYLCASSSEAGASSYNEQFFGPGTRLTVL.

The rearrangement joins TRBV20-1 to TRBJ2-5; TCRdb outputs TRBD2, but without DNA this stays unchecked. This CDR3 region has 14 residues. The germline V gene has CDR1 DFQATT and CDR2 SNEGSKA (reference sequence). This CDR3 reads CSARMREPDVTQYF.